Listed below are T cell receptor beta chains from one sample, sequenced in a study of cytomegalovirus exposure and HLA in healthy donors. Profiled with immunoSEQ multiplex PCR; TCRdb holds only in-frame clones, not every one. Among tens of thousands of clones listed, over 85% were seen once. The sample was PBMCs. The receptors here all came from a woman aged 18-29 years in good health and CMV-seronegative. The conserved cysteine and the conserved F or W are not part of the CDR3 here. Clone size, where shown, is once, few, many, or a class for clones that have expanded.

TRBJ2-1,TRBV5-4,-,ASSLGSGGRTYNEQF
TRBJ2-2,TRBV5-4,-,ASSASGPTGELF
TRBJ1-2,TRBV4-3,-,ASSQDQGSGYT
TRBJ2-7,TRBV4-3,-,ASSPAQGYEQY
TRBJ1-5,TRBV9,-,ASSPGQFNQPQH
TRBJ1-2,TRBV11-2,-,ASNPTGRVGGYT
TRBJ2-7,TRBV9,-,ASSPPRRLSSYEQY
TRBJ1-1,TRBV7-8,-,ASSLGGQGATEAF
TRBJ1-5,TRBV18,-,ASSPDRGGNQPQH
TRBJ2-5,TRBV7-2,-,ASSSPGLAGVQETQY
TRBJ2-2,TRBV14,-,ATTPRGGGVITGELF
TRBJ1-2,TRBV5-4,-,ASRRGTQGASNYGYT
TRBJ1-1,TRBV6-5,-,ASRRRQMNTEAF
TRBJ1-2,TRBV11-2,-,ASSHLTQGIWYGYT
TRBJ1-2,TRBV15,-,ATSRSGTGSYGYT
TRBJ1-4,TRBV15,-,ATSRDRINEKLF
TRBJ2-7,TRBV19,-,ASSPGTGGIEQY
TRBJ1-4,TRBV9,-,ASSTATGEGEKLF
TRBJ1-1,TRBV19,-,ASKDGGGHKRAF
TRBJ2-7,TRBV13,-,ASSLGLAGGHHEQY
TRBJ1-6,TRBV5-1,-,ASSAGQGTSYNSPLH
TRBJ2-2,TRBV9,-,ASSVVGTQTGELF
TRBJ2-7,TRBV5-1,-,ASSGWGEAYEQY
TRBJ2-3,TRBV30,-,ASSTDTQY
TRBJ2-3,TRBV10-3,-,AISDPNRDTQY
TRBJ2-2,TRBV19,-,ASMEGEVTGELF
TRBJ1-4,TRBV5-1,-,ASSLRTVATNEKLF
TRBJ1-2,TRBV5-6,-,ASSKNRVLMGYT
TRBJ1-4,TRBV6-6,-,ASSPPGTVNEKLF
TRBJ1-2,TRBV15,-,ATSRESAGDTYGYT
TRBJ1-2,TRBV28,-,ASYPSGTGGYGYT
TRBJ1-2,TRBV30,-,ATGTLRYGYT
TRBJ1-2,TRBV6-5,-,ASSSLSRGYT
TRBJ1-1,TRBV4-1,-,ASSRGGNTEAF
TRBJ2-7,TRBV7-2,-,ASSFWLPGGRDEQY
TRBJ1-5,TRBV19,-,ASSIVEGLAVQPQH
TRBJ2-3,TRBV10-3,-,AISSSTDTQY
TRBJ2-2,TRBV7-2,-,ASSPDYSNTGELF
TRBJ2-1,TRBV2,-,ASSEAPEYNEQF
TRBJ1-1,TRBV27,-,ASSFGSGRGFTEAF
TRBJ2-5,TRBV5-1,once,ASSLLALNSGFQETQY
TRBJ2-7,TRBV10-3,-,AISTGGSSYEQY
TRBJ1-3,TRBV18,-,ASSPPSRALGNTIY
TRBJ1-3,TRBV18,-,ASSTRQGLQGNTIY
TRBJ2-1,TRBV5-4,-,ASSLDGGGAPYNEQF
TRBJ2-1,TRBV9,-,ASSTLAGGPYNEQF
TRBJ2-1,TRBV7-2,-,ASSLHGKFNEQF
TRBJ1-5,TRBV21-1,-,AIHPGQGNSNQPQH
TRBJ1-6,TRBV15,-,ATSRVFSSPLH